The 2 T cell receptor beta chains given below trace back to one sample, sequenced in a study of T cells in Graves' hyperthyroidism and ophthalmopathy. Amplification of TCR beta CDR3 regions was performed using RNA transcripts as template. RT-PCR in the first round (using the HTBI primer set) targeted the TCR CDR3. TCRdb reprocessed the multiplex PCR reads via MiXCR and lists one record per CDR3 protein. The sample contains about 500,000 distinct CDR3 sequences, approximately 48% of which appear only once. The sequenced sample was peripheral blood or thyroid tissue (not recorded which). These receptors were obtained from an adult woman with Graves' disease, either hyperthyroidism or ophthalmopathy (not recorded which).

This clonotype was observed a handful of times. This chain joins TRBV7-9 and TRBJ2-7, with 8 bases fitting TRBD2. The CDR3 is 14 amino acids. The ends lost 6 bases at V and 4 bases at J; junction bases unmatched: 8. CDR1 is SEHNR and CDR2 is FQNEAQ in the germline V gene (reference sequence). As DNA, the CDR3 is TGTGCCAGCAGGTTTAGCGGGAAGGGTTACGAGCAGTACTTC. Translation gives CASRFSGKGYEQYF. The complete variable domain, with remaining parts taken from reference TRBV7-9 and TRBJ2-7, reads DTGVSQNPRHKITKRGQNVTFRCDPISEHNRLYWYRQTLGQGPEFLTYFQNEAQLEKSRLLSDRFSAERPKGSFSTLEIQRTEQGDSAMYLCASRFSGKGYEQYFGPGTRLTVT.

The rearrangement uses TRBV5-1 and TRBJ1-1; perhaps TRBD1 as D (5 bases). V was trimmed by 4 bases and J by 1 base, leaving 14 bases between them. Germline V gives CDR1 SGHRS, CDR2 YFSETQ. The CDR3 covers 15 residues. CDR3 in amino acids: CASSIQGTGNTEAFF. CDR3 in DNA: TGCGCCAGCAGCATCCAGGGTACCGGGAACACTGAAGCTTTCTTT.